Listed here are 32 T cell receptor beta chains from one sample, sequenced in a study of T and B cells in COVID-19 patients. Each TRB amplification used roughly 220-550 ng of genomic DNA from blood. TRB rearrangements were amplified by multiplex PCR with BIOMED2 TRB-A/B primers. TCRdb ran MiXCR on the multiplex PCR reads and lists one entry per CDR3 protein. This sample carries approximately 10,000 distinct CDR3 sequences, under 35% of them seen once, and the ten largest clones take over 25%. Sequencing was done on a sample of blood. The receptors here all came from a human donor who had recovered from COVID-19.

This clonotype was seen only a few times. The chain links TRBV14 to TRBJ2-2; 10 nucleotides agree with TRBD1. After removal of 3 bases from V and 4 bases from J, the junction contained 5 bases not matched to a gene. CDR1 and CDR2 (germline): SGHDN, FVKESK. The CDR3 is made up of 16 amino acids. In DNA, the CDR3 is TGTGCCAGCAGCCATCTCGGGACAGGGGCCACCGGGGAGCTGTTTTTT. This gives the protein CASSHLGTGATGELFF.

The chain links TRBV20-1 to TRBJ2-1, with 15 bases identical to TRBD2. With 6 bases clipped from V and 5 bases from J, the junction kept 11 bases outside the gene matches. Per the germline V gene, CDR1 is DFQATT and CDR2 is SNEGSKA (reference sequence). The CDR3 runs 17 residues. CDR3 region: CSARTSGRALVNNEQFF. The CDR3 DNA is TGCAGTGCCAGGACTAGCGGGAGGGCCCTCGTCAACAATGAGCAGTTCTTC.

J is TRBJ2-5 and V is TRBV5-1, with D unresolved. CDR1 and CDR2 (germline): SGHRS, YFSETQ. The ends were cut back, 0 bases at V and 2 bases at J, with 5 bases in the middle. This CDR3 region has 13 residues. CDR3 nucleotides: TGCGCCAGCAGCTTGGAACTACAAGAGACCCAGTACTTC. As protein: CASSLELQETQYF.

The chain carries TRBV28 and TRBJ1-5, with D uncertain. The CDR3 sequence is 15 residues long. Deletions cut 6 bases from V and 4 bases from J, with 16 bases between. The germline gives CDR1 MDHEN, CDR2 SYDVKM. The CDR3 DNA is TGTGCCAGCAGCGGGCCGGGGTATCCGAATCAGCCCCAGCATTTT. The encoded protein is CASSGPGYPNQPQHF.

Relative to its sample, this clonotype is medium-sized. The chain recombines TRBV11-1 with TRBJ1-1, with D uncertain. Trimming removed 0 bases from V and 5 bases from J, with 7 bases in between. CDR1 is SGHAT, CDR2 FQDESV, per germline (reference sequence). The CDR3 runs 13 residues. CDR3 DNA sequence: TGTGCCAGCAGCTTAGCTAAACGTACTGAAGCTTTCTTT. Protein product: CASSLAKRTEAFF. The complete variable domain, with remaining parts taken from reference TRBV11-1 and TRBJ1-1, reads EAEVAQSPRYKITEKSQAVAFWCDPISGHATLYWYRQILGQGPELLVQFQDESVVDDSQLPKDRFSAERLKGVDSTLKIQPAELGDSAMYLCASSLAKRTEAFFGQGTRLTVV.

Judged by abundance, this clonotype is medium-sized (0.01 to 0.1%). This sequence joins TRBV12-3 or TRBV12-4 and TRBJ2-3, with 9 positions matching TRBD1. This CDR3 contains 14 residues. The ends lost 8 bases at V and 4 bases at J; junction bases unmatched: 7. CDR3 DNA sequence: TGTGCCAGCTCGGACAGGGGAAGGGCAGATACGCAGTATTTT. It translates to CASSDRGRADTQYF.

This clonotype was seen more than once but under ten times. CDR3 nucleotide sequence: TGTGCCAGCAGTAAGCTAGCGGGAGTCGGCAACGAGCAGTACGTC. Its translation is CASSKLAGVGNEQYV. The chain has TRBV6-5 and TRBJ2-7, with 10 bases lining up with TRBD2. Germline assignment: CDR1 MNHEY and CDR2 SVGAGI. The CDR3 is 15 amino acids. With V trimmed by 5 bases and J by 5 bases, 9 bases remained unmatched.

This clonotype was seen only a few times. V and J are TRBV6-2 or TRBV6-3 and TRBJ1-2; no clear D. CDR1 and CDR2 from the germline V gene are MNHEY and SVGEGT. Deletions cut 5 bases from V and 3 bases from J, with 13 bases between. The CDR3 totals 14 residues. In nucleotides, the CDR3 is TGTGCCAGCAGTCTGGTTCTGACGCACTATGGCTACACCTTC. Amino acid sequence: CASSLVLTHYGYTF.

The V gene is TRBV5-4, the J gene TRBJ2-3; unclear D gene. CDR3 length: 16 residues. Trimming took 0 bases from V and 6 from J, leaving 17 bases between them. The germline CDR1 and CDR2 sequences are SGHNT and YYREEE (reference sequence). This chain's CDR3 is CASSLGGVFLRDTQYF. CDR3 DNA: TGTGCCAGCAGCTTGGGGGGTGTCTTTCTCCGGGATACGCAGTATTTT.

This sequence joins TRBV7-2 and TRBJ1-2, with D perhaps TRBD1 (5 bases). V was trimmed by 0 bases and J by 5 bases, leaving 19 bases between them. This CDR3 is 17 amino acids long. Germline lookup yields CDR1 SGHTA and CDR2 FQGNSA. Here the CDR3 DNA reads TGTGCCAGCAGCTTAGCATACCAAACCGGGACCTCATATGGCTACACCTTC. As protein: CASSLAYQTGTSYGYTF.

The chain couples TRBV12-3 or TRBV12-4 to TRBJ1-5; 8 bases are a match to TRBD1. CDR3 length: 13 residues. CDR3 DNA sequence: TGTGCGATCCGACAGGGGCCGTCGGGGCCCCAGCATTTT. This gives the protein CAIRQGPSGPQHF.

This clonotype is classed as medium-sized. The chain joins TRBV6-5 to TRBJ2-3; a possible D gene is TRBD2 (5 bases). The V end lost 2 bases, the J end lost 0 bases, and 15 bases lay between the germline ends. Germline values: CDR1 MNHEY, CDR2 SVGAGI. The CDR3 is 17 amino acids. This chain's CDR3 is CASSYGWSSTSTDTQYF. The CDR3 DNA reads as TGTGCCAGCAGTTACGGGTGGTCTAGCACTAGCACAGATACGCAGTATTTT.

This clonotype was found a few times. The V and J genes are TRBV27 and TRBJ1-2; D is possibly TRBD1 (6 bases). V was pared by 6 bases and J by 2 bases, with 19 bases between. Germline assignment: CDR1 MNHEY and CDR2 SMNVEV (reference sequence). This CDR3 region has 16 residues. CDR3: CASRQPGGGTNYGYTF. The CDR3 DNA sequence: TGTGCCAGCAGGCAACCCGGGGGGGGCACCAACTATGGCTACACCTTC.

This clonotype has only a few counts. The chain joins TRBV5-1 to TRBJ2-1, with D possibly matching TRBD2 (6 bases). The length of the CDR3 is 16 residues. The germline V gene has CDR1 SGHRS and CDR2 YFSETQ. Trimming cost V 4 bases and J 10 bases, with 24 bases left between them. For the CDR3, the DNA is TGCGCCAGCAGCACATTAGGGACTGCCGGACTAATCGAGCAGTTCTTC. Translation: CASSTLGTAGLIEQFF.

Turning to this clonotype: At one boundary the junction diverges from the germline segment, which might be a read error. The chain uses TRBV18 and TRBJ2-5, with no clear D. The germline V gene has CDR1 KGHSH and CDR2 LQKENI. The CDR3 has 11 residues. For the CDR3, the DNA is TGTGCCAGCTCACCAGAAAAGACCCAGTGCTTC. It specifies CASSPEKTQCF.

By share, this clonotype ranks as medium-sized. The chain has TRBV19 and TRBJ2-7, with TRBD2 identical over 9 bases. This CDR3 comprises 15 residues. After removal of 3 bases from V and 4 bases from J, the junction contained 7 bases not matched to a gene. In germline, CDR1 is LNHDA, CDR2 SQIVND (reference sequence). The CDR3 nucleotides are TGTGCCAGTAGTATGGCCCTAGCGGGATGGTACGAGCAGTACGTC. Its translation: CASSMALAGWYEQYV.

The rearrangement links TRBV11-3 to TRBJ2-1, with 10 positions matching TRBD2. V shed 6 bases and J 4 bases; nucleotides not matched to a gene: 12. Looked up from germline, CDR1 is SGHNT and CDR2 is YENEEA. This CDR3 is 17 amino acids long. CDR3 coding DNA: TGTGCCAGCAGTTACTTGGGACTAGCGAGCTTTTACAATGAGCAGTTCTTC. It is translated as CASSYLGLASFYNEQFF.

This clonotype is labeled as medium-sized (0.01 to 0.1%). The J gene is TRBJ2-1, the V gene TRBV19, with TRBD2 identical over 9 bases. There are 15 residues in the CDR3. Trimming removed 1 base from V and 7 bases from J; junction bases left unmatched: 5. Germline values: CDR1 LNHDA, CDR2 SQIVND (reference sequence). The CDR3 DNA reads TGTGCCAGTAGTATAGTTGCGGGAGGGGGGAATGAGCAGTTCTTC. This gives the protein CASSIVAGGGNEQFF.

This clonotype was detected only a few times. The chain combines TRBV12-3 or TRBV12-4 with TRBJ2-7; TRBD1 agrees at 11 bases. The CDR3 runs 14 residues. V was clipped by 5 bases and J by 7 bases; unmatched bases: 7. Here the CDR3 reads CASSHGQGAVEQYF. The CDR3 DNA reads as TGTGCCAGCAGTCACGGACAGGGGGCGGTTGAGCAGTACTTC.

This clonotype showed up just a few times. This chain joins TRBV30 and TRBJ2-3, with 9 bases aligning to TRBD2. CDR3 length: 18 amino acids. Germline loops: CDR1 GTSNPN, CDR2 SVGIG (reference sequence). After removal of 3 bases from V and 11 bases from J, the junction contained 24 bases not matched to a gene. CDR3 DNA sequence: TGTGCCTGGAGACCGCCTCCGACCCCCAGCGGGAGGCGAGGAGGGCAGTATTTT. Translated: CAWRPPPTPSGRRGGQYF.

The DNA for the CDR3 is TGTGCCAGCAGTTCCGCGACAGGATGGAACACTGAAGCTTTCTTT. It specifies CASSSATGWNTEAFF. The chain links TRBV6-5 to TRBJ1-1; D may be TRBD1 (6 bases). Germline CDR1 and CDR2: MNHEY and SVGAGI. Trimming pared 4 bases from V and 1 base from J, leaving 13 bases between. The CDR3 contains 15 residues.

In this sample, this clonotype turned up many times. V gene TRBV19 combines with J gene TRBJ2-4; D not resolved. V lost 0 bases and J lost 9, with 12 bases in between. Germline V lookup: CDR1 LNHDA, CDR2 SQIVND (reference sequence). CDR3 size: 14 residues. CDR3 sequence reads: CASSIERSSSIQYF. DNA of the CDR3: TGTGCCAGTAGTATAGAAAGGAGTAGTAGCATTCAGTACTTC.

V and J are TRBV6-5 and TRBJ1-2; a possible D gene is TRBD1 (5 bases). V lost 4 bases and J lost 11, with 8 bases in between. The CDR3 extends over 10 amino acids. CDR1 and CDR2 from the germline V gene are MNHEY and SVGAGI. CDR3 nucleotide sequence: TGTGCCAGCAGTTGGGGCGGATACACCTTC. The encoded protein is CASSWGGYTF.

The chain uses TRBV11-3 and TRBJ2-7; 11 bases fit TRBD1. This CDR3 is 15 amino acids long. V lost 5 bases and J lost 2; bases outside the gene matches: 5. Germline values: CDR1 SGHNT, CDR2 YENEEA. CDR3 in amino acids: CASSRGQGATYEQYF. CDR3 in DNA: TGTGCCAGCAGCCGCGGACAGGGGGCTACCTACGAGCAGTACTTC.

About this clonotype itself: This may be a read error, as it is one base from a much larger clone. CDR3 in DNA: TGTGCCAGCTGGGGCCTGCTACACTACGAGCAGTACTTC. It codes for CASWGLLHYEQYF. The chain carries TRBV6-5 and TRBJ2-7, with D tentatively TRBD1 (5 bases). Germline lookup yields CDR1 MNHEY and CDR2 SVGAGI. V was shortened by 8 bases and J by 3 bases, with 14 bases between the two germline ends. This CDR3 is 13 amino acids long.

This clonotype has a handful of counts. The gene calls are TRBV7-9 and TRBJ2-1; D is perhaps TRBD1 (5 bases). The CDR3 is made up of 15 amino acids. Germline V gene sequence: CDR1 SEHNR, CDR2 FQNEAQ (reference sequence). V was clipped by 6 bases and J by 8 bases, with 20 bases between them. The CDR3 reads CASSSFRKDNHEQFF. The CDR3 DNA reads as TGTGCCAGCAGTTCTTTTAGAAAGGACAATCATGAGCAGTTCTTC.

This clonotype was seen more than once but under ten times. The V and J genes are TRBV6-2 or TRBV6-3 and TRBJ2-2, with unresolved D. The CDR3 has 15 amino acids. CDR1 is MNHEY, CDR2 SVGEGT, per germline. Deletions cut 2 bases from V and 0 bases from J, with 7 bases between. The CDR3 reads CASSYPRPNTGELFF. CDR3 in DNA: TGTGCCAGCAGTTACCCCAGGCCGAACACCGGGGAGCTGTTTTTT.

This clonotype counts as medium-sized. The rearrangement joins TRBV18 to TRBJ2-3; TRBD2 aligns across 9 bases. J lost 4 bases, V lost 3 bases, and 5 bases had no gene match. The V gene's germline CDR1 is KGHSH and CDR2 LQKENI. The CDR3 runs 15 residues. The CDR3 bases are TGTGCCAGCTCACCGTTAGCGGGAGAGGCAGATACGCAGTATTTT. This translates into CASSPLAGEADTQYF.

The CDR3 DNA sequence: TGTGCCAGCAGCTTAGCTATCGGGGGGGGACATGGCTACACCTTC. This sequence encodes CASSLAIGGGHGYTF. The chain couples TRBV7-2 to TRBJ1-2; D is possibly TRBD1 (5 bases). V lost 0 bases and J lost 6, with 14 bases in between. Per the germline V gene, CDR1 is SGHTA and CDR2 is FQGNSA. This CDR3 region has 15 residues.

This clonotype was seen many times. The chain combines TRBV19 with TRBJ2-1; 8 nucleotides align to TRBD1. Germline V gives CDR1 LNHDA, CDR2 SQIVND (reference sequence). J gave up 12 bases and V 3 bases, and 19 bases lay outside the gene matches. The CDR3 has 17 residues. The CDR3 bases are TGTGCCAGTAGTATGATAGGGGCGGGACAGGAAGGTAGGTCGCAGTTCTTC. Its translation is CASSMIGAGQEGRSQFF. Full variable domain (missing parts from reference TRBV19 and TRBJ2-1): DGGITQSPKYLFRKEGQNVTLSCEQNLNHDAMYWYRQDPGQGLRLIYYSQIVNDFQKGDIAEGYSVSREKKESFPLTVTSAQKNPTAFYLCASSMIGAGQEGRSQFFGPGTRLTVL.

The chain employs TRBV15 and TRBJ2-1; weak D call: TRBD2 (5 bases). The CDR3 contains 15 residues. Germline V CDR1 and CDR2: LNHNV, YYDKDF (reference sequence). Trimming stripped 9 bases from V and 5 bases from J, with 20 bases between. CDR3: CATSPGLGINNEQFF. The CDR3 DNA reads as TGTGCCACTTCCCCCGGACTGGGGATCAACAATGAGCAGTTCTTC.

The chain employs TRBV14 and TRBJ2-5; D uncertain. CDR3 length equals 15 residues. Germline CDR1 reads SGHDN; CDR2 reads FVKESK. V lost 4 bases and J lost 1, with 13 bases in between. Written as DNA, the CDR3 is TGTGCCAGCAGCCCCGTTCGGCCAGCCCAAGAGACCCAGTACTTC. As protein: CASSPVRPAQETQYF.